This passage covers 30 T cell receptor beta chains from one sample sequenced in a study of tumor-infiltrating lymphocytes in primary liver carcinoma. Joint extraction of RNA and DNA used roughly 18-34 mg of bulk tissue that was unsorted. Making TCR beta cDNA involved around 500 ng total RNA and a constant-region primer. TCR beta libraries came from three nested multiplex PCR rounds using slightly modified ARM-PCR. Investigators reported that the first two PCR rounds, at 9 to 11 cycles each, used TRBV1-TRBV30 forward primers with a C-beta reverse primer. Each CDR3 protein is one row after TCRdb ran MiXCR on the multiplex PCR reads. The top ten clones hold 30% to 40% of a sample with some 30,000 distinct CDR3 sequences, around two thirds of them seen once. The specimen was liver tumor tissue from sampling region 3. Subset here: tumor region T3, left-lateral pole. These receptors all come from a woman between 25 and 40 years old with primary liver carcinoma and hepatitis B virus infection.

The rearrangement joins TRBV11-2 to TRBJ2-3; 8 bases line up with TRBD2. From germline, CDR1 is SGHAT and CDR2 FQNNGV. The CDR3 extends over 15 amino acids. The chain's CDR3 is CTNSSRGGETDTQYF. CDR3 DNA sequence: TGTACCAACAGCTCCCGGGGGGGGGAGACAGATACGCAGTATTTT.

This chain connects TRBV10-2 to TRBJ2-1; D perhaps matches TRBD2 (6 bases). Trimming left V 11 bases short and J 10 bases short, with 18 bases between. This CDR3 comprises 12 residues. Germline V gene lookup returns CDR1 WSHSY and CDR2 SAAADI. Written as DNA, the CDR3 is TGCGCCTGTAGGGAGGCGTGTGGGGAGCAGTTCTTC. The encoded protein is CACREACGEQFF.

As regards this clonotype: Compared with germline, one end of the junction differs, possibly owing to a read error. The chain has TRBV11-2 and TRBJ1-1; weak D call: TRBD1 (5 bases). CDR1 is SGHAT, CDR2 FQNNGV, per germline. This CDR3 region has 15 residues. As DNA, the CDR3 is TGTGCCAACAGCTTAGCGAGGGTGTGCGGGACTGAAGCTTTCTTC. Protein product: CANSLARVCGTEAFF.

In the case of this clonotype: It is likely a read error, because the conserved phenylalanine at the end of the CDR3 is missing. The chain combines TRBV11-2 with TRBJ2-1; D perhaps matches TRBD1 (6 bases). Germline CDR1 and CDR2: SGHAT and FQNNGV. The CDR3 is 16 residues long. This CDR3 reads CGNSLDLTGGGDEQFL. CDR3 sequence (DNA): TGTGGCAACAGCTTAGATCTGACGGGTGGGGGCGATGAGCAGTTCTTA.

This chain joins TRBV11-1 and TRBJ2-6; D possibly corresponds to TRBD2 (5 bases). V was pared by 9 bases and J by 0 bases, with 18 bases between. CDR3 size: 17 residues. Germline V gene data show CDR1 as SGHAT and CDR2 as FQDESV (reference sequence). The CDR3 here is CARSPPIGSSGANVLTF. In nucleotides, the CDR3 is TGTGCCAGGAGCCCCCCGATAGGGAGCTCTGGGGCCAACGTCCTGACTTTC.

The genes are TRBV11-3 and TRBJ2-1; the match to TRBD2 covers 9 bases. This CDR3 is 17 amino acids long. V lost 1 base, J lost 12 bases, and 16 bases stayed unmatched. The germline CDR1 and CDR2 sequences are SGHNT and YENEEA. The DNA for the CDR3 is TGTGCCAGCAGCTTAGTGTTGAGGACTAGCGCCGTCGATGTGCAGTTCTTC. It is translated as CASSLVLRTSAVDVQFF.

In its sample, this clonotype was seen many times. Germline is not matched at one junction end, which may reflect a read error. This sequence joins TRBV29-1 and TRBJ2-7; D might be TRBD1 or TRBD2, each matching 6 bases. Germline V gene data show CDR1 as SQVTM and CDR2 as ANQGSEA. This CDR3 contains 13 residues. CDR3 nucleotide sequence: TGCAGCGCCTGGGACTGGGGGCACTTCGAGCAGAACTTC. Amino acids: CSAWDWGHFEQNF.

The chain joins TRBV4-3 to TRBJ2-2; D remains ambiguous. Germline loops: CDR1 LGHNA, CDR2 YSLEER. Trimming shortened V by 1 base and J by 4 bases, and 13 bases separated the two germline ends. The CDR3 has 16 residues. CDR3 amino acids: CASSQGHSVRTGELFF. As DNA, the CDR3 is TGCGCCAGCAGCCAAGGGCACAGCGTCCGCACCGGGGAGCTGTTTTTT.

This clonotype was observed many times. V is TRBV10-3 and J is TRBJ2-7; TRBD2 aligns across 8 bases. Germline CDR1 ENHRY, CDR2 SYGVKD. V shed 7 bases and J 6 bases; nucleotides not matched to a gene: 8. CDR3 size: 13 residues. The CDR3: CAIKPAGAGEQYF. The CDR3 bases are TGTGCCATCAAACCAGCGGGAGCAGGCGAGCAGTACTTC.

This clonotype was counted many times. This is likely a read error, given that the CDR3 carries no conserved phenylalanine or tryptophan at its end. The V call is TRBV11-2, the J call TRBJ2-5, with D possibly TRBD2 on 5 matching bases. The germline gives CDR1 SGHAT, CDR2 FQNNGV. V was clipped by 2 bases and J by 0 bases, with 13 bases between them. The CDR3 covers 16 residues. The DNA of the CDR3 is TGTGCCAGCAGCTTACGGCTAGCAGAGTACCAAGAGACCCAGTACTCC. Translating it yields CASSLRLAEYQETQYS.

This clonotype was counted ten times or more. This chain uses TRBV11-2 with TRBJ2-3; 10 bases are a match to TRBD1. V trimming: 8 bases; J trimming: 3 bases; junction bases outside the gene matches: 8. Germline V gives CDR1 SGHAT, CDR2 FQNNGV. The CDR3 length is 15 residues. CDR3 in DNA: TGTGCCAGCGGCCTGGACAGGGGGGGGACAGATACGCAGTATTTT. It encodes CASGLDRGGTDTQYF.

This chain uses TRBV6-5 with TRBJ2-2, with a weak D call TRBD1 (5 bases). The CDR3 totals 15 residues. V lost 9 bases and J 8 bases, leaving 22 bases between the germline ends. Germline loops: CDR1 MNHEY, CDR2 SVGAGI. CDR3 bases: TGTGCCAGAAGTCCGCGGACAAGGTTCACAGGGGAGCTGTTTTTT. This gives the protein CARSPRTRFTGELFF.

As to this clonotype: The junction shows a germline mismatch at one end, possibly a read error. CDR3 in amino acids: CVSSLGYLREQYF. DNA of the CDR3: TGTGTCAGCAGCTTAGGTTACCTCCGTGAGCAGTATTTC. The chain has TRBV11-1 and TRBJ2-7, with no clear D. Germline values: CDR1 SGHAT, CDR2 FQDESV (reference sequence). The CDR3 consists of 13 residues. Looking up the rest from reference TRBV11-1 and TRBJ2-7 gives the full variable domain: EAEVAQSPRYKITEKSQAVAFWCDPISGHATLYWYRQILGQGPELLVQFQDESVVDDSQLPKDRFSAERLKGVDSTLKIQPAELGDSAMYLCVSSLGYLREQYFGPGTRLTVT.

The CDR3 loop reads CTCSRTRQGRGDTQYF. The CDR3 region has the DNA TGTACCTGTAGCCGGACGCGACAGGGAAGGGGAGATACGCAGTATTTT. V is TRBV11-2 and J is TRBJ2-3, with 7 bases identical to TRBD1. Germline V gives CDR1 SGHAT, CDR2 FQNNGV. The CDR3 extends over 16 amino acids.

With regard to this clonotype: Just one base apart from a much larger clone, this may be a read error. The J gene is TRBJ2-5, the V gene TRBV19; TRBD2 matches at 8 bases. Germline CDR1 is LNHDA and CDR2 is SQIVND (reference sequence). This CDR3 spans 15 amino acids. CDR3 DNA sequence: TGTGCCAATAGTATAAGGAGCGGGAGAGGTGAGACCCAGTACTTC. This gives the protein CANSIRSGRGETQYF.

Notes on this clonotype: A read error may account for a junction end that differs from germline. The CDR3 loop is CASSLRADTRYF. The CDR3 DNA reads TGTGCTAGTAGCTTGAGGGCAGATACGCGGTATTTT. This chain links TRBV5-6 with TRBJ2-3; D possibly corresponds to TRBD2 (5 bases). CDR1 and CDR2 (germline): SGHDT, YYEEEE. CDR3 length equals 12 residues.

Concerning this clonotype itself: A read error is possible here, since a much larger clone lies one base away. The J gene is TRBJ2-1, the V gene TRBV10-3; D remains ambiguous. The CDR3 has 12 residues. Germline CDR1 is ENHRY and CDR2 is SYGVKD. The CDR3 DNA follows: TGTGTCATCAGTGAATTAGAGAATGAGCAGTTCTTC. Translated: CVISELENEQFF.

This clonotype came up a few times. The chain combines TRBV11-2 with TRBJ2-5; tentative D call: TRBD1 (8 bases). Germline values: CDR1 SGHAT, CDR2 FQNNGV. Trimming pared 6 bases from V and 3 bases from J, leaving 20 bases between. The CDR3 is made up of 16 amino acids. The chain's CDR3 is CASSTRTGGVKETQYF. The CDR3 bases are TGTGCCAGCAGTACAAGAACAGGGGGGGTGAAAGAGACCCAGTACTTC.

As to this clonotype: One end of the junction fails to match germline, which may point to a read error. This rearrangement joins TRBV2 to TRBJ2-2; possible D gene TRBD2, 5 bases. The CDR3 runs to 15 residues. CDR1 is SNHLY and CDR2 is FYNNEI in the germline V gene. This chain's CDR3 is CASSGVSLNTGEQFF. CDR3 nucleotide sequence: TGTGCTAGCAGTGGAGTCAGTCTAAACACCGGGGAGCAGTTTTTT.

For this clonotype: Germline is not matched at one junction end, which may reflect a read error. V usage is TRBV10-3 and J usage is TRBJ2-2; 7 bases fit TRBD1. The CDR3 length is 15 residues. Germline V gene data show CDR1 as ENHRY and CDR2 as SYGVKD. The CDR3 nucleotides are TGTGCCATCAGAGACAGGGAGAAGGACACCGGGGAACTGTTTTTT. Its translation is CAIRDREKDTGELFF.

A note on this clonotype: The missing conserved phenylalanine or tryptophan at the end of this CDR3 makes a read error likely. The chain employs TRBV19 and TRBJ2-1, with TRBD2 matching over 10 bases. CDR1 and CDR2 from the germline V gene are LNHDA and SQIVND (reference sequence). Trimming removed 5 bases from V and 6 bases from J; junction bases left unmatched: 4. CDR3 length: 14 amino acids. CDR3 in amino acids: CASSSLAGINEQFI. The CDR3 DNA reads TGTGCCAGTAGTTCACTAGCGGGAATCAATGAGCAGTTCATC.

Comment on this clonotype: The CDR3 does not end in the conserved phenylalanine or tryptophan, so this is likely a read error. The V gene is TRBV6-1, the J gene TRBJ1-1; possibly TRBD1 for D (6 bases). The CDR3 contains 15 residues. Per the germline V gene, CDR1 is MNHNS and CDR2 is SASEGT. The CDR3 protein is CTSDFCTGMNTEAFC. The CDR3 DNA reads as TGTACCAGCGATTTTTGTACAGGGATGAACACTGAAGCTTTCTGT.

In the case of this clonotype: Since a much larger clone is just one base distant, this may be a read error. The chain couples TRBV4-1 to TRBJ2-1, with 12 bases aligning to TRBD2. The CDR3 runs 16 residues. In germline, CDR1 is MGHRA, CDR2 YSYEKL. The CDR3 here is CAGSQASGRGESEQFF. In DNA form, the CDR3 reads TGCGCCGGCAGCCAAGCTAGCGGGAGGGGGGAGAGTGAGCAGTTCTTC.

Note on this clonotype: Possible read error: a much larger clone is one base away. The chain combines TRBV11-3 with TRBJ2-7, with D maybe TRBD2 (7 bases). The CDR3 totals 14 residues. From germline, CDR1 is SGHNT and CDR2 YENEEA. CDR3 DNA sequence: TGTGTCAGCAGCGTGGGGGGGCCCTCCTACGAGCTGTACTTC. Translation: CVSSVGGPSYELYF.

This clonotype was detected ten times or more. With a much larger clone just one base away, this may be a read error. J is TRBJ2-7 and V is TRBV11-2; the match to TRBD2 covers 11 bases. After removal of 2 bases from V and 6 bases from J, the junction contained 0 bases not matched to a gene. The CDR3 sequence is 13 residues long. Germline-derived CDR1 and CDR2 are SGHAT and FQNNGV. The chain's CDR3 is CASSLTSGGEQYF. The CDR3 DNA sequence: TGTGCCAGCAGCTTAACTAGCGGGGGCGAGCAGTACTTC.

Notes on this clonotype: It may be a read error: a sequence one base away is much more abundant. No DNA is shown, since the ends of the CDR3 on it are uncertain; the CDR3 is the one TCRdb lists. The chain employs TRBV29-1 and TRBJ2-7; TRBD2, the D gene given by the table, was not confirmed from the DNA. The length of the CDR3 is 14 amino acids, counting both ends. Germline V gives CDR1 SQVTM, CDR2 ANQGSEA. CDR3 region: CSVALGTSGHEHYF.

This clonotype was detected many times. The V call is TRBV28, the J call TRBJ1-1, with no clear D. Germline values: CDR1 MDHEN, CDR2 SYDVKM. The CDR3 contains 14 residues. The V end lost 2 bases, the J end lost 2 bases, and 9 bases lay between the germline ends. CDR3 loop: CASSLEQLNTEAFF. DNA of the CDR3: TGTGCCAGCAGTTTAGAACAGCTTAACACTGAAGCTTTCTTT.

Regarding this clonotype: The germline gene is not matched at one end of the junction; a read error may be the cause. This sequence joins TRBV13 and TRBJ2-7; the match to TRBD2 covers 8 bases. The CDR3 consists of 16 residues. From germline, CDR1 is PRHDT and CDR2 FYEKMQ (reference sequence). The CDR3 here is CVSSSYGTRGSPEQYF. CDR3 coding DNA: TGTGTCAGCAGTTCATACGGGACTAGGGGGAGTCCCGAGCAGTACTTC.

This chain joins TRBV10-3 and TRBJ1-3; no clear D gene. The V end was cut by 3 bases, the J end by 6 bases, with 12 bases between. The CDR3 is made up of 14 amino acids. Germline values: CDR1 ENHRY, CDR2 SYGVKD. CDR3 residues: CAISDSVPVNTIYF. The CDR3 bases are TGTGCCATCAGTGACTCAGTTCCTGTAAACACCATATATTTT.

This clonotype was seen only once. A read error may account for a junction end that differs from germline. The V gene is TRBV10-3, the J gene TRBJ2-5, with D hard to call. The CDR3 contains 15 residues. Germline V gene lookup returns CDR1 ENHRY and CDR2 SYGVKD. CDR3 nucleotides: TGTGCCATCAGCGAGTCGGCTACCAGACGAGAGACCCGGTACTTC. It translates to CAISESATRRETRYF.